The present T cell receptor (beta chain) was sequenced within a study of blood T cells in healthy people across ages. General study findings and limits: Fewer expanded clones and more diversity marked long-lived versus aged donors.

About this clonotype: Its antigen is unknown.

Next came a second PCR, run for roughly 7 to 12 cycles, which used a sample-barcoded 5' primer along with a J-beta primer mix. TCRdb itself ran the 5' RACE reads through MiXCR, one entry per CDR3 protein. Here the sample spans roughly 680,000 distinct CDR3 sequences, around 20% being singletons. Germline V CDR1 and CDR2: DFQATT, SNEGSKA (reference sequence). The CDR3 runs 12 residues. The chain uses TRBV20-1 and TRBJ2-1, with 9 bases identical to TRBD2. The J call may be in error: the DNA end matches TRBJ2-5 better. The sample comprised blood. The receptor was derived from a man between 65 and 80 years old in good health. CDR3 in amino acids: CSAGREGKTQYF. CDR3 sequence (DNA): TGCAGTGCGGGGCGGGAGGGGAAGACCCAGTACTTC.